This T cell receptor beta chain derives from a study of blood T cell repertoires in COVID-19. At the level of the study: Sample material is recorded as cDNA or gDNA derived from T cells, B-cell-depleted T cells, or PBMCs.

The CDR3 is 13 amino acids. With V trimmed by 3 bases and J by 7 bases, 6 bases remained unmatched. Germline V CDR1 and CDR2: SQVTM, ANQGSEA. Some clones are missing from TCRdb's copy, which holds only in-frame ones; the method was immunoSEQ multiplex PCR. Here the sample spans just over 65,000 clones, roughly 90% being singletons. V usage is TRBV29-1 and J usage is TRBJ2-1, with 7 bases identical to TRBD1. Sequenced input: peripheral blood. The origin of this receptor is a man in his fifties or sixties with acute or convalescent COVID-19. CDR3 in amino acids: CSVEGQFTNEQFF. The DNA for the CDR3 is TGCAGCGTTGAGGGACAGTTCACTAATGAGCAGTTCTTC.